This T cell receptor (beta chain) is from a study of T cells in Graves' hyperthyroidism and ophthalmopathy. In its sample, this clonotype was seen many times. RNA transcripts gave rise to amplified TCR beta CDR3 regions. The HTBI primer set was used in a first-round RT-PCR of the TCR CDR3. TCRdb reprocessed the multiplex PCR reads with MiXCR, giving one entry per CDR3 protein. Of hundreds of thousands of distinct CDR3 sequences listed, around 13% are singletons. This CDR3 spans 15 amino acids. Germline V gives CDR1 SNHLY, CDR2 FYNNEI. Trimming cost V 6 bases and J 4 bases; bases outside gene matches: 6.

This sequence was found in a woman in her 50s with Graves' ophthalmopathy. The chain links TRBV2 to TRBJ1-5, with 10 bases lining up with TRBD1. Sequenced input: blood. CDR3 sequence: CASRRDRGRNQPQHF. The CDR3 DNA is TGTGCCAGCAGACGGGACAGGGGACGTAATCAGCCCCAGCATTTT. The whole variable domain, remainder taken from reference TRBV2 and TRBJ1-5, is EPEVTQTPSHQVTQMGQEVILRCVPISNHLYFYWYRQILGQKVEFLVSFYNNEISEKSEIFDDQFSVERPDGSNFTLKIRSTKLEDSAMYFCASRRDRGRNQPQHFGDGTRLSIL.